Listed here are 5 T cell receptor beta chains from one sample, sequenced in a study of Graves' ophthalmopathy and Graves' hyperthyroidism. Amplification of TCR beta CDR3 regions used RNA transcripts. Second-round multiplex PCR followed a first-round RT-PCR using HTBI primers. TCRdb reanalysed the multiplex PCR reads using MiXCR and keeps one entry per CDR3 protein. The sample contains hundreds of thousands of distinct CDR3 sequences, about 24% of which appear only once. Sequences were obtained from peripheral blood. These receptors came from a woman younger than 35 with stable Graves' hyperthyroidism. Some clones in this sample may be carry-over from other donors' samples.

There are a few counts of this clonotype. The chain uses TRBV6-1 and TRBJ1-5; TRBD1 matches 7 bases. Germline assignment: CDR1 MNHNS and CDR2 SASEGT. V trimming: 7 bases; J trimming: 4 bases; junction bases outside the gene matches: 7. There are 14 residues in the CDR3. CDR3 region: CASNRQGVNQPQHF. The CDR3 DNA reads TGTGCCAGCAACCGACAGGGCGTGAATCAGCCCCAGCATTTT.

This chain uses TRBV27 with TRBJ1-5; D not resolved. The CDR3 runs to 14 residues. The germline CDR1 and CDR2 sequences are MNHEY and SMNVEV (reference sequence). V was clipped by 6 bases and J by 7 bases, with 16 bases between them. This CDR3 reads CASSPFPGSQPQHF. CDR3 bases: TGTGCCAGCAGCCCATTCCCCGGGAGCCAGCCCCAGCATTTT.

In this sample, this clonotype turned up many times. This chain joins TRBV20-1 and TRBJ1-5, with D uncertain. The CDR3 consists of 12 residues. Germline CDR1 and CDR2: DFQATT and SNEGSKA (reference sequence). With 2 bases removed from V and 7 bases from J, the gap between germline ends came to 9 bases. The CDR3 is CSARRAGQPQHF. The CDR3 DNA reads TGCAGTGCTAGAAGGGCTGGACAGCCCCAGCATTTT.

In its sample, this clonotype was seen a few times. The chain recombines TRBV7-3 with TRBJ2-2, with D unclear. Trimming removed 1 base from V and 7 bases from J, with 7 bases in between. The CDR3 totals 13 residues. CDR1 is SGHTA and CDR2 is FQGTGA in the germline V gene. The CDR3 loop is CASSLSLGGELFF. CDR3 coding DNA: TGTGCCAGCAGCTTAAGCCTCGGCGGGGAGCTGTTTTTT.

Ten or more counts support this clonotype. The CDR3: CASSHGGEAPNTAFF. The CDR3 bases are TGCGCCAGCAGCCATGGGGGAGAAGCACCTAATACGGCTTTCTTT. The rearrangement uses TRBV4-1 and TRBJ1-1; weak D call: TRBD1 (5 bases). The CDR3 loop spans 15 amino acids. Germline V lookup: CDR1 MGHRA, CDR2 YSYEKL. V lost 3 bases to trimming and J lost 11 bases, with 22 bases between them.